This T cell receptor beta chain was documented in a study of blood T cell repertoires in COVID-19. The protocol was immunoSEQ multiplex PCR, while the TCRdb copy is restricted to in-frame clones and leaves out a portion. Of under 350,000 clones listed, around 90% are singletons. This CDR3 is built from 15 residues. Per the germline V gene, CDR1 is LGHNA and CDR2 is YSLEER. Trimming removed 0 bases from V and 3 bases from J, with 12 bases in between. This clone has just one count. The J gene is TRBJ2-7, the V gene TRBV4-3; maybe TRBD2 (6 bases). This receptor was taken from a man in his 70s with acute or convalescent COVID-19. Input material: peripheral blood. The CDR3 nucleotides are TGCGCCAGCAGCCAAGATGCGGGGACGCGCTACGAGCAGTACTTC. Its translation: CASSQDAGTRYEQYF.